These 30 T cell receptor beta chains originate from one sample sequenced in a study of cytomegalovirus exposure and HLA in healthy donors. PCR used 60 Vbeta primers and 13 Jbeta primers. The table came from immunoSEQ multiplex PCR; TCRdb's copy has only in-frame clones and leaves some out. Of over 150,000 clones listed, more than 80% are singletons. Sequenced input: PBMCs. These receptors originate from a man between 18 and 35 years old in good health and CMV-seronegative.

The gene calls are TRBV4-2 and TRBJ2-5; a weak D match, TRBD1 (5 bases). CDR1 is LGHNA and CDR2 is YNFKEQ in the germline V gene. The V gene lost 0 bases and the J gene lost 4 bases, with 9 bases spanning the gap. The CDR3 sequence is 14 residues long. CDR3 loop: CASSQDLRAETQYF. Written as DNA, the CDR3 is TGTGCCAGCAGCCAAGATCTCAGGGCAGAGACCCAGTACTTC.

As concerns this clone: One end of the junction does not line up with germline, which may come from a read error. The chain combines TRBV6-5 with TRBJ2-2; TRBD2 matches 7 bases. The germline V gene encodes CDR1 MNHEY and CDR2 SVGAGI. This CDR3 comprises 14 residues. The CDR3 spells CASRYFGGAGELFF. The CDR3 coding sequence is TGTGCCAGCAGATACTTTGGGGGGGCCGGGGAGCTGTTTTTT.

This sequence joins TRBV4-1 and TRBJ2-7, with 9 nucleotides matching TRBD1. The germline CDR1 and CDR2 sequences are MGHRA and YSYEKL. Unmatched junction bases numbered 8, after V lost 1 base and J lost 4 bases. This CDR3 has 16 residues. The CDR3 is CASSQGGGQGRYEQYF. The CDR3 region has the DNA TGCGCCAGCAGCCAAGGAGGGGGACAGGGTAGATACGAGCAGTACTTC.

This clone was counted a few times. The V and J genes are TRBV5-1 and TRBJ2-7; possible D gene TRBD1, 6 bases. The V and J ends lost 4 bases and 0 bases respectively, with 17 bases between them. The CDR3 length is 16 residues. Germline V gives CDR1 SGHRS, CDR2 YFSETQ. The CDR3 DNA is TGCGCCAGCAGCGGCTCCTATAGACAGGACTCCTACGAGCAGTACTTC. Protein sequence: CASSGSYRQDSYEQYF. Combining the CDR3 with reference TRBV5-1 and TRBJ2-7 gives the whole variable domain KAGVTQTPRYLIKTRGQQVTLSCSPISGHRSVSWYQQTPGQGLQFLFEYFSETQRNKGNFPGRFSGRQFSNSRSEMNVSTLELGDSALYLCASSGSYRQDSYEQYFGPGTRLTVT.

In nucleotides, the CDR3 is TGTGCCAGCAGGGGGAGCGGGAGGTCCTACAATGAGCAGTTCTTC. It codes for CASRGSGRSYNEQFF. The chain links TRBV6-6 to TRBJ2-1; 9 nucleotides match TRBD2. The CDR3 runs to 15 residues. V lost 6 bases to trimming and J lost 1 base; unmatched junction nucleotides: 4. Germline V CDR1 and CDR2: MNHNY, SVGAGI (reference sequence).

The genes are TRBV7-6 and TRBJ1-6; D is uncertain. The germline V gene encodes CDR1 SGHVS and CDR2 FNYEAQ. This CDR3 comprises 14 residues. V was shortened by 1 base and J by 9 bases, with 10 bases between the two germline ends. Here the CDR3 reads CASSLGLAGSPLHF. Here the CDR3 DNA reads TGTGCCAGCAGCTTAGGGCTGGCTGGTTCACCCCTCCACTTT.

The chain is built from TRBV6-5 and TRBJ1-2; D gene ambiguous. Germline V CDR1 and CDR2: MNHEY, SVGAGI. This CDR3 has 14 residues. The V and J ends lost 0 bases and 3 bases respectively, with 8 bases between them. CDR3 DNA: TGTGCCAGCAGTTACTCGTCAGGTTACTATGGCTACACCTTC. Translated, it gives CASSYSSGYYGYTF.

The chain is built from TRBV27 and TRBJ1-5; weak D call: TRBD1 (6 bases). CDR1 and CDR2 from the germline V gene are MNHEY and SMNVEV (reference sequence). Deletions cut 5 bases from V and 6 bases from J, with 17 bases between. The CDR3 spans 15 residues. The CDR3 sequence: CASSPLGGAAQPQHF. The DNA of the CDR3 is TGTGCCAGCAGTCCCTTAGGGGGGGCCGCTCAGCCCCAGCATTTT.

The rearrangement links TRBV5-4 to TRBJ1-1; 8 positions agree with TRBD1. The trim removed 3 bases at V and 8 bases at J, leaving 3 bases unmatched. Per germline, CDR1 SGHNT and CDR2 YYREEE (reference sequence). The CDR3 consists of 12 residues. The CDR3 DNA reads TGTGCCAGCAGCTGGGGGGACAGGGAAGCTTTCTTT. Protein product: CASSWGDREAFF.

The V gene is TRBV7-3, the J gene TRBJ2-3, with 8 positions matching TRBD1. The CDR3 is made up of 16 amino acids. From germline, CDR1 is SGHTA and CDR2 FQGTGA. The ends lost 5 bases at V and 1 base at J; junction bases unmatched: 8. The CDR3 reads CASSPWTGPGTDTQYF. The CDR3 bases are TGTGCCAGCAGCCCCTGGACAGGGCCAGGCACAGATACGCAGTATTTT.

The V and J genes are TRBV7-9 and TRBJ1-1, with D uncertain. Trimming left V 3 bases short and J 10 bases short, with 12 bases between. This CDR3 has 12 amino acids. Germline V lookup: CDR1 SEHNR, CDR2 FQNEAQ (reference sequence). Written as DNA, the CDR3 is TGTGCCAGCAGCTTTCGGGAGGGTGGAGCTTTCTTT. This codes for CASSFREGGAFF.

The V gene is TRBV11-3, the J gene TRBJ1-1; 9 bases align to TRBD1. The germline V gene encodes CDR1 SGHNT and CDR2 YENEEA. CDR3 length: 17 amino acids. V was pared by 5 bases and J by 5 bases, with 15 bases of the junction left unmatched. The CDR3 region has the DNA TGTGCCAGCAGCAGCTTTGGGGTGAGGACAGGGGAAACTGAAGCTTTCTTT. This gives the protein CASSSFGVRTGETEAFF.

This chain joins TRBV5-1 and TRBJ2-7; D not resolved. V was clipped by 0 bases and J by 2 bases, with 18 bases between them. The CDR3 is 17 residues long. Per the germline V gene, CDR1 is SGHRS and CDR2 is YFSETQ. For the CDR3, the DNA is TGCGCCAGCAGCTTGGAGCCTGGGCATAGGCTCACCTACGAGCAGTACTTC. Translation gives CASSLEPGHRLTYEQYF.

J is TRBJ1-2 and V is TRBV4-1; D call uncertain. V shed 1 base and J shed 7 bases, with 13 bases lying between them. There are 14 residues in the CDR3. Germline V CDR1 and CDR2: MGHRA, YSYEKL. This CDR3 reads CASSQVVVGSGYTF. CDR3 sequence (DNA): TGCGCCAGCAGCCAAGTTGTAGTGGGCTCTGGCTACACCTTC.

The rearrangement uses TRBV5-1 and TRBJ2-4, with D tentatively TRBD1 (5 bases). This CDR3 contains 13 residues. V was clipped by 4 bases and J by 5 bases, with 10 bases between them. The germline V gene has CDR1 SGHRS and CDR2 YFSETQ. CDR3 sequence: CASSRAGQNIQYF. Here the CDR3 DNA reads TGCGCCAGCAGCCGGGCAGGGCAAAACATTCAGTACTTC.

This clone was picked up a small number of times. The chain couples TRBV4-2 to TRBJ1-2; a weak D match, TRBD1 (6 bases). Trimming stripped 0 bases from V and 4 bases from J, with 9 bases between. Germline CDR1 is LGHNA and CDR2 is YNFKEQ. The CDR3 spans 14 residues. The CDR3: CASSQDGRGYGYTF. Here the CDR3 DNA reads TGTGCCAGCAGCCAAGATGGCAGGGGCTATGGCTACACCTTC.

The chain recombines TRBV28 with TRBJ2-1; TRBD2 matches 8 bases. From germline, CDR1 is MDHEN and CDR2 SYDVKM. CDR3 length: 15 amino acids. The ends lost 5 bases at V and 8 bases at J; junction bases unmatched: 11. CDR3 sequence: CASSLSGKDSDEQFF. The CDR3 DNA sequence: TGTGCCAGCAGTCTTAGCGGGAAGGACAGCGATGAGCAGTTCTTC.

The V call is TRBV5-1, the J call TRBJ2-2; the D is unclear. The CDR3 runs 15 residues. Germline-derived CDR1 and CDR2 are SGHRS and YFSETQ. Trimming took 2 bases from V and 3 from J, leaving 11 bases between them. The CDR3 region has the DNA TGCGCCAGCAGCTTACGGGTCGGTGACACCGGGGAGCTGTTTTTT. Protein product: CASSLRVGDTGELFF.

This chain joins TRBV25-1 and TRBJ1-2; TRBD1 aligns across 7 bases. CDR1 and CDR2 (germline): MGHDK, SYGVNS. Trimming at V came to 3 bases and at J to 4 bases, leaving 8 bases not matched to a gene. This CDR3 region has 15 residues. Written as DNA, the CDR3 is TGTGCCAGCAGTGAGTACAGGGGAGAGGGCTATGGCTACACCTTC. Its translation is CASSEYRGEGYGYTF.

The chain is built from TRBV29-1 and TRBJ2-7; 11 bases fit TRBD1. Losses at the gene ends were 4 bases for V and 2 bases for J; bases not matched to a gene: 1. Germline-derived CDR1 and CDR2 are SQVTM and ANQGSEA. The CDR3 contains 13 residues. The CDR3 region is CSVGGQGAYEQYF. In DNA, the CDR3 is TGCAGCGTTGGGGGACAGGGGGCCTACGAGCAGTACTTC.

The chain combines TRBV12-5 with TRBJ2-2, with D maybe TRBD1 (8 bases). Trimming stripped 7 bases from V and 6 bases from J, with 21 bases between. CDR3 length: 16 residues. The V gene's germline CDR1 is LGHNT and CDR2 FRNRAP. DNA for the CDR3: TGTGCTAGTGCCCAAGCGGACAGGGAGGGACCCGGGGAGCTGTTTTTT. Amino acids: CASAQADREGPGELFF.

This clone has just a few counts. The chain is built from TRBV5-1 and TRBJ2-2, with 7 bases that match TRBD1. Germline V gene sequence: CDR1 SGHRS, CDR2 YFSETQ. This CDR3 is 16 amino acids long. V lost 1 base and J lost 3; bases outside the gene matches: 6. The CDR3 region is CASSLLGRGYTGELFF. CDR3 DNA sequence: TGCGCCAGCAGCTTGCTAGGCAGGGGGTACACCGGGGAGCTGTTTTTT.

The chain links TRBV7-2 to TRBJ2-1; a weak D match, TRBD2 (5 bases). The length of the CDR3 is 13 residues. Trimming removed 11 bases from V and 0 bases from J, with 11 bases in between. The germline V gene has CDR1 SGHTA and CDR2 FQGNSA. CDR3 bases: TGTGCCGGCAAAGGGAGCTCCTACAATGAGCAGTTCTTC. Its protein is CAGKGSSYNEQFF. Full variable domain (rest looked up from reference TRBV7-2 and TRBJ2-1): GAGVSQSPSNKVTEKGKDVELRCDPISGHTALYWYRQSLGQGLEFLIYFQGNSAPDKSGLPSDRFSAERTGGSVSTLTIQRTQQEDSAVYLCAGKGSSYNEQFFGPGTRLTVL.

This clone was seen once. The CDR3 bases are TGTGCCAGCCAAACCTTCCTTACGGGAGGGTCAGCCTACAATGAGCAGTTCTTC. It yields the protein CASQTFLTGGSAYNEQFF. This sequence joins TRBV2 and TRBJ2-1; 8 bases map to TRBD2. The V and J ends lost 8 bases and 2 bases, in that order; junction bases with no gene match: 17. This CDR3 is built from 18 residues. The V gene's germline CDR1 is SNHLY and CDR2 FYNNEI.

CDR3 amino acids: CASSYLPDTNYGYTF. Here the CDR3 DNA reads TGTGCCAGCAGTTACCTTCCGGACACGAACTATGGCTACACCTTC. V and J are TRBV6-5 and TRBJ1-2, with D maybe TRBD1 (5 bases). This CDR3 has 15 residues. CDR1 is MNHEY and CDR2 is SVGAGI in the germline V gene. With 2 bases removed from V and 2 bases from J, the gap between germline ends came to 12 bases.

The chain uses TRBV28 and TRBJ1-2; D is uncertain. The V end was cut by 7 bases, the J end by 1 base, with 10 bases between. CDR1 is MDHEN and CDR2 is SYDVKM in the germline V gene. CDR3 size: 13 residues. In nucleotides, the CDR3 is TGTGCCAGCAAATTGACACGTAACTATGGCTACACCTTC. This translates into CASKLTRNYGYTF.

The V and J genes are TRBV5-1 and TRBJ1-2; D is undetermined. V lost 0 bases to trimming and J lost 6 bases, with 15 bases between them. The CDR3 extends over 15 amino acids. Germline CDR1 reads SGHRS; CDR2 reads YFSETQ. For the CDR3, the DNA is TGCGCCAGCAGCTTGGCCGACGCACGAGGTGATGGCTACACCTTC. It yields the protein CASSLADARGDGYTF.

The gene calls are TRBV28 and TRBJ2-7, with D possibly being TRBD1 (7 bases). This CDR3 has 14 amino acids. Trimming took off 8 bases at V and 3 bases at J, with 17 bases between the two ends. In germline, CDR1 is MDHEN, CDR2 SYDVKM. The CDR3 nucleotides are TGTGCCAGCGTCCCTGGCGGGACAGACTACGAGCAGTACTTC. It translates to CASVPGGTDYEQYF. The whole variable domain, remainder taken from reference TRBV28 and TRBJ2-7, is DVKVTQSSRYLVKRTGEKVFLECVQDMDHENMFWYRQDPGLGLRLIYFSYDVKMKEKGDIPEGYSVSREKKERFSLILESASTNQTSMYLCASVPGGTDYEQYFGPGTRLTVT.

J is TRBJ1-3 and V is TRBV6-5; TRBD1 might be the D (6 bases). The CDR3 totals 16 residues. Trimming took off 4 bases at V and 0 bases at J, with 13 bases between the two ends. The germline CDR1 and CDR2 sequences are MNHEY and SVGAGI. The DNA of the CDR3 is TGTGCCAGCAGTTTTCTACAGGGAATCTCTGGAAACACCATATATTTT. Encoded protein: CASSFLQGISGNTIYF.

The chain joins TRBV6-5 to TRBJ1-1, with 8 positions matching TRBD1. Trimming at V came to 6 bases and at J to 10 bases, leaving 16 bases not matched to a gene. Germline assignment: CDR1 MNHEY and CDR2 SVGAGI. This CDR3 is 15 amino acids long. The CDR3 region is CASSPIKQGGPTAFF. The DNA for the CDR3 is TGTGCCAGCAGCCCTATCAAACAGGGGGGTCCGACAGCTTTCTTT.